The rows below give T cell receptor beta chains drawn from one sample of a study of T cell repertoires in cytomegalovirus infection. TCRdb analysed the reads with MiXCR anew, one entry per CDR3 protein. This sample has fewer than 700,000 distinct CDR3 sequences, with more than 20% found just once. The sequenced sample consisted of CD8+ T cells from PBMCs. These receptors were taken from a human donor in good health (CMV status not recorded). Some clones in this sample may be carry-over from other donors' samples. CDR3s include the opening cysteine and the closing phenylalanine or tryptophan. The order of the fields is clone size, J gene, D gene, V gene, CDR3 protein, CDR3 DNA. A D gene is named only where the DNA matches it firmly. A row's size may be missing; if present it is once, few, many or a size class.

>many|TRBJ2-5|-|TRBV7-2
CASSGWGASGETQYF
TGTGCCAGCAGCGGCTGGGGTGCGTCAGGGGAGACCCAGTACTTC
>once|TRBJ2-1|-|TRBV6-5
CASSSVPGGAYNEQFF
TGTGCCAGCAGTTCCGTCCCGGGGGGCGCCTACAATGAGCAGTTCTTC
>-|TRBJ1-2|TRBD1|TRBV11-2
CASSRGQPSF
TGTGCCAGCAGCCGGGGACAGCCAAGTTTC
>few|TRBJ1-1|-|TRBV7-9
CASSLVETLEGTEAFF
TGTGCCAGCAGCTTAGTAGAAACATTAGAGGGCACTGAAGCTTTCTTT
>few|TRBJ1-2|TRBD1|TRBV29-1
CSVEQGEANYGYTF
TGCAGCGTTGAACAGGGGGAGGCTAACTATGGCTACACCTTC
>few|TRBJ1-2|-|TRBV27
CASSLNGADGYTF
TGTGCCAGCAGTTTAAACGGAGCCGATGGCTACACCTTC
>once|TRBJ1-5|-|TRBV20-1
CSARIRAGHSNQPQHF
TGCAGTGCTAGAATTAGGGCAGGTCATAGCAATCAGCCCCAGCATTTT
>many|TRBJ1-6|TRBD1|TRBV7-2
CASSSPIDRGRDSPLHF
TGTGCCAGCAGCTCACCTATTGACAGGGGGAGAGATTCACCCCTCCACTTT
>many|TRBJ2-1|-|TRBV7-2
CASSLGGQVSSYNEQFF
TGTGCCAGCAGCTTAGGGGGACAAGTTAGCTCCTACAATGAGCAGTTCTTC
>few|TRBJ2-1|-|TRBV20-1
CSARDQFQAQADEQFF
TGCAGTGCTAGGGATCAGTTCCAGGCACAGGCCGATGAGCAGTTCTTC
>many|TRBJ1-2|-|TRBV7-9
CASSLETGRYGYTF
TGTGCCAGCAGCTTAGAGACAGGACGCTATGGCTACACCTTC
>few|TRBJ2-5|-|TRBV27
CASSLIGGETQYF
TGTGCCAGCAGCTTAATCGGGGGAGAGACCCAGTACTTC
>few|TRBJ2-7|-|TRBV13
CASSFQGPAGGEQYF
TGTGCCAGCAGCTTTCAGGGGCCCGCCGGTGGGGAGCAGTACTTC
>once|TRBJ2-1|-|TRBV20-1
CSVGPRMGVNEQFF
TGCAGTGTGGGGCCCCGGATGGGTGTAAATGAGCAGTTCTTC
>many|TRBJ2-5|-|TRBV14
CASSPYQGQETQYF
TGTGCCAGCAGCCCTTACCAGGGGCAAGAGACCCAGTACTTC
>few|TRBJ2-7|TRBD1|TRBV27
CASSSTGGFDEQYF
TGTGCCAGCAGTTCAACAGGGGGCTTCGACGAGCAGTACTTC